These T cell receptor beta chains were read from a single sample in a study of T-cell reconstitution after alpha-beta-depleted transplantation in children. Each CDR3 protein gets one entry after TCRdb re-called the PCR reads with MiXCR. This sample carries around 200,000 distinct CDR3 sequences, approximately 9.5% of them seen once, and the ten largest clones take over 5%. The starting material was PBMCs from the stem cell graft donor, obtained from the stem cell graft. The receptors originated from a human donor who donated a stem cell graft to a child with acute lymphoblastic leukemia. Both conserved end residues are part of each CDR3. The order of the fields is D gene, J gene, clone size, V gene, CDR3 protein, CDR3 DNA. A D gene is named only where the DNA matches it firmly. Some rows mark clone size as missing; the rest say once, few, many or name a class of expanded clone.

>.|TRBJ1-4|few|TRBV20-1
CSARDDRGSHEKLFF
TGCAGTGCTAGAGATGATCGGGGCAGTCATGAAAAACTGTTTTTT
>.|TRBJ1-5|few|TRBV19
CASSIVGRNSNQPQHF
TGTGCCAGTAGTATAGTGGGTCGGAATAGCAATCAGCCCCAGCATTTT
>.|TRBJ1-4|.|TRBV27
CASNQQGENEKLFF
TGTGCCAGCAATCAACAGGGCGAAAATGAAAAACTGTTTTTT
>.|TRBJ1-1|.|TRBV27
CASRGKGTEAFF
TGTGCCAGCAGGGGGAAGGGTACTGAAGCTTTCTTT
>.|TRBJ1-5|.|TRBV27
CASKVGTTHSNQPQHF
TGTGCCAGCAAAGTGGGGACAACACATAGCAATCAGCCCCAGCATTTT
>.|TRBJ1-1|few|TRBV6-6
CASSQGPDTEAFF
TGTGCCAGCAGCCAGGGACCCGACACTGAAGCTTTCTTT
>.|TRBJ2-5|many|TRBV4-2
CASSQARGGEETQYF
TGTGCCAGCAGCCAAGCGAGGGGCGGGGAAGAGACCCAGTACTTC
>TRBD1|TRBJ2-2|many|TRBV7-7
CASSPEDRGAGELFF
TGTGCCAGCAGCCCCGAGGACAGGGGGGCCGGGGAGCTGTTTTTT
>.|TRBJ2-1|many|TRBV10-3
CAGGGGPNEQFF
TGTGCCGGAGGCGGGGGCCCGAATGAGCAGTTCTTC
>.|TRBJ1-5|.|TRBV12-3/TRBV12-4
CASSGVNQPQHF
TGTGCCAGCAGTGGAGTTAATCAGCCCCAGCATTTT
>.|TRBJ1-2|few|TRBV2
CASSEDEVRSYGYTF
TGTGCCAGCAGTGAAGATGAGGTTCGGAGCTATGGCTACACCTTC
>.|TRBJ2-1|.|TRBV12-3/TRBV12-4
CASRQDRPNNEQFF
TGTGCCAGCAGGCAGGACAGACCTAACAATGAGCAGTTCTTC
>TRBD1|TRBJ1-2|many|TRBV12-3/TRBV12-4
CASSPIDQNRGLGGYTF
TGTGCCAGCAGCCCGATCGACCAAAACAGGGGTTTGGGTGGCTACACCTTC
>.|TRBJ2-7|many|TRBV3-1
CASSQVSLKQYF
TGTGCCAGCAGCCAAGTCTCCTTGAAGCAGTACTTC
>.|TRBJ1-4|few|TRBV11-2
CASSSTTGFEKLFF
TGTGCCAGCAGCTCAACTACAGGGTTTGAAAAACTGTTTTTT
>.|TRBJ1-1|few|TRBV11-3
CASSASGTRGEAFF
TGTGCCAGCAGCGCCTCCGGGACACGAGGTGAAGCTTTCTTT